This is a list of T cell receptor beta chains from one sample in a study of blood T cell repertoires in COVID-19. Here immunoSEQ multiplex PCR was the method, and the copy in TCRdb shows in-frame clones only, minus some. Of over 85,000 clones listed, approximately 80% were seen once; the top ten hold roughly 4%. Sequencing used peripheral blood. These receptor sequences come from a human donor in a cohort sampled during active COVID-19. The CDR3 runs from the conserved cysteine through the conserved F or W. A D gene is named only where the DNA matches it firmly. Clone size is shown for a subset of rows, as once, few, many or a class of expanded clone.

clone_size: NA
j_call: TRBJ1-4
d_call: NA
v_call: TRBV7-2
cdr3_nt: TGTGCCAGCAGCTTAGGGGGCGCGGGGGACGAAAAACTGTTTTTT
cdr3_aa: CASSLGGAGDEKLFF

clone_size: NA
j_call: TRBJ1-1
d_call: NA
v_call: TRBV7-2
cdr3_nt: TGTGCCAGCAGCCCACAAACCCAGGACAATGAAGCTTTCTTT
cdr3_aa: CASSPQTQDNEAFF

clone_size: NA
j_call: TRBJ1-2
d_call: NA
v_call: TRBV20-1
cdr3_nt: TGCAGTGCTCCCTCCAGCTATGGCTACACCTTC
cdr3_aa: CSAPSSYGYTF

clone_size: NA
j_call: TRBJ1-6
d_call: TRBD1
v_call: TRBV16
cdr3_nt: TGTGCCAGCAGCCTTAAGGGGACAGGGGGTTCACCCCTCCACTTT
cdr3_aa: CASSLKGTGGSPLHF

clone_size: NA
j_call: TRBJ2-5
d_call: TRBD1
v_call: TRBV5-4
cdr3_nt: TGTGCCAGCAGGGGACAGCAAGAGACCCAGTACTTC
cdr3_aa: CASRGQQETQYF

clone_size: NA
j_call: TRBJ1-6
d_call: NA
v_call: TRBV7-2
cdr3_nt: TGTGCCAGCAGGAGTAGCCTTTCTGCCTATAATTCACCCCTCCACTTT
cdr3_aa: CASRSSLSAYNSPLHF

clone_size: NA
j_call: TRBJ1-5
d_call: TRBD1
v_call: TRBV7-2
cdr3_nt: TGTGCCAGCAGTGGACAGGGTTCCCTCAATCAGCCCCAGCATTTT
cdr3_aa: CASSGQGSLNQPQHF

clone_size: few
j_call: TRBJ1-4
d_call: TRBD1
v_call: TRBV5-4
cdr3_nt: TGTGCCAGCAGCTTGGGGGACAGGGGGAATCGTGAAAAACTGTTTTTT
cdr3_aa: CASSLGDRGNREKLFF

clone_size: NA
j_call: TRBJ2-2
d_call: NA
v_call: TRBV27
cdr3_nt: TGTGCCAGCAGTTTATCAGGGAGGAACACCGGGGAGCTGTTTTTT
cdr3_aa: CASSLSGRNTGELFF

clone_size: once
j_call: TRBJ1-4
d_call: NA
v_call: TRBV19
cdr3_nt: TGTGCCAGTAGTATATCGTCCGGGCGGGTATATGAAAAACTGTTTTTT
cdr3_aa: CASSISSGRVYEKLFF

clone_size: few
j_call: TRBJ1-6
d_call: NA
v_call: TRBV5-1
cdr3_nt: TGCGCCAGCAGCTTGGAACAGGGTCAGAATTCACCCCTCCACTTT
cdr3_aa: CASSLEQGQNSPLHF

clone_size: NA
j_call: TRBJ1-4
d_call: NA
v_call: TRBV4-3
cdr3_nt: TGCGCCAGCAGCCAGTTGCCTGGGGGGGGCACTAATGAAAAACTGTTTTTT
cdr3_aa: CASSQLPGGGTNEKLFF

clone_size: NA
j_call: TRBJ2-7
d_call: TRBD1
v_call: TRBV4-2
cdr3_nt: TGTGCCAGCAGCCAAGTCAGTGACAGGGCCTACGAGCAGTACTTC
cdr3_aa: CASSQVSDRAYEQYF

clone_size: NA
j_call: TRBJ2-5
d_call: NA
v_call: TRBV3-1/TRBV3-2
cdr3_nt: TGTGCCAGCAGCCGAGGGAGAGGGTCCCAAGAGACCCAGTACTTC
cdr3_aa: CASSRGRGSQETQYF

clone_size: NA
j_call: TRBJ2-1
d_call: TRBD2
v_call: TRBV7-3
cdr3_nt: TGTGCCAGCAGCCCCCAAACTAGCGGGGCGTACAATGAGCAGTTCTTC
cdr3_aa: CASSPQTSGAYNEQFF

clone_size: NA
j_call: TRBJ2-5
d_call: NA
v_call: TRBV7-7
cdr3_nt: TGTGCTAGCAGCTTACACCTCGGGGAAGAGACCCAGTACTTC
cdr3_aa: CASSLHLGEETQYF

clone_size: NA
j_call: TRBJ2-1
d_call: NA
v_call: TRBV5-1
cdr3_nt: TGCGCCAGCAGCTTGGCTCCGGGAAGTGGGCCCTACAATGAGCAGTTCTTC
cdr3_aa: CASSLAPGSGPYNEQFF

clone_size: NA
j_call: TRBJ1-4
d_call: NA
v_call: TRBV7-2
cdr3_nt: TGTGCCAGCAGCTTAGAGTCTACCCCCAATGAAAAACTGTTTTTT
cdr3_aa: CASSLESTPNEKLFF

clone_size: NA
j_call: TRBJ1-6
d_call: NA
v_call: TRBV28
cdr3_nt: TGTGCCAGCCGCGGAGGCATGGATTCACCCCTCCACTTT
cdr3_aa: CASRGGMDSPLHF

clone_size: NA
j_call: TRBJ2-2
d_call: TRBD2
v_call: TRBV19
cdr3_nt: TGTGCCAGTAGTATAGTTTCATCCGGGACTAGCGGCACCGGGGAGCTGTTTTTT
cdr3_aa: CASSIVSSGTSGTGELFF

clone_size: NA
j_call: TRBJ1-6
d_call: NA
v_call: TRBV5-1
cdr3_nt: TGCGCCAGCAGCTTGGGCCAGCGATCACCCCTCCACTTT
cdr3_aa: CASSLGQRSPLHF

clone_size: NA
j_call: TRBJ2-1
d_call: TRBD2
v_call: TRBV4-2
cdr3_nt: TGTGCCAGCAGCCAGGCTAGCGGGGGTACCTACAATGAGCAGTTCTTC
cdr3_aa: CASSQASGGTYNEQFF

clone_size: NA
j_call: TRBJ2-5
d_call: TRBD1
v_call: TRBV5-1
cdr3_nt: TGCGCCAGCAGCGAGGACAGGGGTGACGAGACCCAGTACTTC
cdr3_aa: CASSEDRGDETQYF

clone_size: NA
j_call: TRBJ1-4
d_call: TRBD1
v_call: TRBV28
cdr3_nt: TGTGCCAGCAGTTTTTTCCGGGACAGGGGTGCAACTAATGAAAAACTGTTTTTT
cdr3_aa: CASSFFRDRGATNEKLFF

clone_size: NA
j_call: TRBJ1-6
d_call: NA
v_call: TRBV7-8
cdr3_nt: TGTGCCAGCCGCCAGGCTTGGGGGAGGAATTCACCCCTCCACTTT
cdr3_aa: CASRQAWGRNSPLHF

clone_size: NA
j_call: TRBJ1-2
d_call: NA
v_call: TRBV7-2
cdr3_nt: TGTGCCAGCAGCTTAGTTGAGGGTCCGGGTGGCTACACCTTC
cdr3_aa: CASSLVEGPGGYTF

clone_size: once
j_call: TRBJ1-2
d_call: NA
v_call: TRBV7-2
cdr3_nt: TGTGCCAGCAGCTTAGATTGGGGGCCCCAATATGGCTACACCTTC
cdr3_aa: CASSLDWGPQYGYTF